This entry describes one T cell receptor beta chain. Its antigen is still unknown. The sample is drawn from a study of shared clonotypes between healthy human individuals. Notes on the study in general: Generation probability values for non-shared clonotypes were lower than those for clonotypes shared by all four donors. Blood was the only sampled material, and tissue repertoires likely differ.

The CDR3 totals 15 residues. V was clipped by 8 bases and J by 6 bases; unmatched bases: 13. CDR1 and CDR2 from the germline V gene are LNHDA and SQIVND (reference sequence). Profiling relied on immunoSEQ multiplex PCR, and the TCRdb table lists in-frame clones only, not all of them. In the table there are roughly 1,600,000 clones, about 98.5% of which are singletons. This TCR was recovered from a man younger than 40 in good health. The specimen was naive CD4+ T cells sorted from blood. This sample's subset: CD45RA+ positively selected. This chain connects TRBV19 to TRBJ2-1; 7 nucleotides line up with TRBD2. CDR3 sequence reads: CASVQLGGRVNEQFF. In DNA, the CDR3 is TGTGCCAGTGTGCAATTGGGCGGGAGAGTCAATGAGCAGTTCTTC.